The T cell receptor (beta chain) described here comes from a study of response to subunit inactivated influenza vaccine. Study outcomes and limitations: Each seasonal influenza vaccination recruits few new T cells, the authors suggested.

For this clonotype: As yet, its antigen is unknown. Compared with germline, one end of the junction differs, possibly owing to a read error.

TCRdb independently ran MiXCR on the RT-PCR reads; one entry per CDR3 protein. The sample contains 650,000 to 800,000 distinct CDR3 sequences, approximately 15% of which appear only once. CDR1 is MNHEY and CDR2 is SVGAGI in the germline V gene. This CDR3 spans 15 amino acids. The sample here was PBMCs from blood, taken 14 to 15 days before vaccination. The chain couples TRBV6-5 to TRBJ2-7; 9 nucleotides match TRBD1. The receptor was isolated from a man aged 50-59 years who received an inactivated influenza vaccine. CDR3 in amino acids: CASSNSGQGNYEQYF. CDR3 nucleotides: TGTGCCAGCAGTAACTCGGGACAGGGTAACTACGAGCAGTACTTC.